One and the same sample provided the 23 T cell receptor beta chains below, sequenced in a study of post-analysis software for immune sequencing data. The study's findings and limits: Comparison of patients with controls showed 4 to 6 TRBV segments more frequent in patients, TRBV5-6, TRBV5-1 and TRBV20-1 among them.

For these receptors, no antigen is known. Unique molecular identifiers were present in the TCR beta cDNA libraries. MiXCR, run by TCRdb on the PCR reads, gives a single entry per CDR3 protein. This table holds roughly 570,000 distinct CDR3 sequences, approximately 34% found once. Sequencing was carried out using blood. The origin of the receptors is a girl aged 2-17 years with multiple sclerosis.

V is TRBV7-2 and J is TRBJ2-7, with no clear D. CDR1 is SGHTA, CDR2 FQGNSA, per germline. V dropped 5 bases and J dropped 3 bases, with 17 bases sitting between them. The CDR3 length is 15 residues. CDR3 sequence reads: CASSLTDPTHYEQYF. For the CDR3, the DNA is TGTGCCAGCAGCCTGACGGACCCAACCCACTACGAGCAGTACTTC.

The gene calls are TRBV6-5 and TRBJ1-1, with D perhaps TRBD1 (5 bases). V lost 5 bases and J lost 2, with 15 bases in between. The CDR3 is 15 residues long. The germline CDR1 and CDR2 sequences are MNHEY and SVGAGI. CDR3: CASSKSSGANTEAFF. The CDR3 DNA sequence: TGTGCCAGCAGTAAATCTTCCGGGGCTAACACTGAAGCTTTCTTT.

This rearrangement joins TRBV5-1 to TRBJ2-7; 10 nucleotides agree with TRBD1. Germline lookup yields CDR1 SGHRS and CDR2 YFSETQ. The V segment lost 3 bases and the J segment 5 bases; nucleotides outside the gene matches: 5. The CDR3 is 14 amino acids. CDR3 sequence (DNA): TGCGCCAGCAGCTCAGGACAGGGGGTGGACGAGCAGTACTTC. Amino acids: CASSSGQGVDEQYF.

The chain carries TRBV4-1 and TRBJ2-7, with TRBD2 matching over 10 bases. Germline V gives CDR1 MGHRA, CDR2 YSYEKL. V gave up 0 bases and J gave up 3 bases; unmatched junction bases: 2. This CDR3 contains 15 residues. The CDR3 sequence: CASSQDPSGGYEQYF. The CDR3 region has the DNA TGCGCCAGCAGCCAAGATCCTAGCGGGGGCTACGAGCAGTACTTC.

This chain uses TRBV29-1 with TRBJ1-2; TRBD1 matches 10 bases. Unmatched junction bases numbered 11, after V lost 7 bases and J lost 6 bases. CDR1 is SQVTM, CDR2 ANQGSEA, per germline. CDR3 length equals 14 residues. This CDR3 reads CSGWGLGQGDGYTF. The CDR3 DNA sequence: TGCAGCGGCTGGGGACTAGGACAGGGGGATGGCTACACCTTC.

The rearrangement links TRBV5-1 to TRBJ2-4; 8 positions match TRBD1. This CDR3 comprises 14 residues. Trimming at V came to 2 bases and at J to 7 bases, leaving 5 bases not matched to a gene. Germline-derived CDR1 and CDR2 are SGHRS and YFSETQ. This CDR3 reads CASSFGQGANIQYF. DNA for the CDR3: TGCGCCAGCAGCTTTGGGCAGGGGGCCAACATTCAGTACTTC.

The chain is built from TRBV27 and TRBJ1-5; tentative D call: TRBD1 (6 bases). V lost 6 bases and J lost 3, with 15 bases in between. Per germline, CDR1 MNHEY and CDR2 SMNVEV (reference sequence). This CDR3 region has 15 residues. CDR3 bases: TGTGCCAGCAGAATCCAAGGGGGGCACAATCAGCCCCAGCATTTT. Amino acids: CASRIQGGHNQPQHF.

A few counts support this clonotype. The J gene is TRBJ1-4, the V gene TRBV2; TRBD1 matches 10 bases. This CDR3 is 17 amino acids long. From germline, CDR1 is SNHLY and CDR2 FYNNEI. Trimming took 3 bases from V and 0 from J; bases not matched to a gene: 4. CDR3 protein: CASSEGQGTTTNEKLFF. DNA of the CDR3: TGTGCCAGCAGTGAGGGACAGGGGACCACAACTAATGAAAAACTGTTTTTT.

J is TRBJ2-5 and V is TRBV29-1; 7 bases line up with TRBD1. The DNA end lines up better with TRBJ2-7; the J call may be wrong. The CDR3 has 13 amino acids. The germline gives CDR1 SQVTM, CDR2 ANQGSEA. CDR3 coding DNA: TGCAGCGTCGTAGGCCAGGGGGTCCACGAGCAGTACTTC. Encoded protein: CSVVGQGVHEQYF.

The chain employs TRBV5-1 and TRBJ2-7; 8 bases align to TRBD1. J lost 3 bases, V lost 4 bases, and 9 bases had no gene match. This CDR3 contains 15 residues. From germline, CDR1 is SGHRS and CDR2 YFSETQ. As DNA, the CDR3 is TGCGCCAGCAGCCCTGAAACTGACAGGGGCTACGAGCAGTACTTC. This translates into CASSPETDRGYEQYF.

In its sample, this clonotype was seen a few times. The CDR3 loop reads CASRPGQGITDTQYF. CDR3 coding DNA: TGCGCCAGCCGCCCTGGACAGGGTATCACAGATACGCAGTATTTT. This chain joins TRBV5-1 and TRBJ2-3, with 8 bases that match TRBD1. Looked up from germline, CDR1 is SGHRS and CDR2 is YFSETQ. The CDR3 extends over 15 amino acids. V trimming: 7 bases; J trimming: 2 bases; junction bases outside the gene matches: 9.

This clonotype was found many times. The chain has TRBV6-5 and TRBJ2-1, with a weak D call TRBD1 (5 bases). V was cut by 4 bases and J by 9 bases, with 13 bases left in between. CDR3 size: 13 residues. CDR1 and CDR2 (germline): MNHEY, SVGAGI. The CDR3 nucleotides read TGTGCCAGCAGTTCACCAGGGCGCTTTGAGCAGTTCTTC. Its protein product is CASSSPGRFEQFF.

There are a few counts of this clonotype. The chain recombines TRBV4-2 with TRBJ2-3; perhaps TRBD1 as D (6 bases). Trimming took off 0 bases at V and 2 bases at J, with 12 bases between the two ends. This CDR3 has 16 amino acids. CDR1 and CDR2 (germline): LGHNA, YNFKEQ. CDR3 DNA sequence: TGTGCCAGCAGCCAAGAGGGGACACTACCCACAGATACGCAGTATTTT. The encoded protein is CASSQEGTLPTDTQYF.

This clonotype was seen at least ten times. J is TRBJ2-7 and V is TRBV28; 9 bases map to TRBD1. CDR1 is MDHEN and CDR2 is SYDVKM in the germline V gene. This CDR3 is 14 amino acids long. The trim removed 5 bases at V and 2 bases at J, leaving 4 bases unmatched. CDR3 sequence: CASSPGQGTYEQYF. The CDR3 DNA sequence: TGTGCCAGCAGTCCGGGACAGGGAACCTACGAGCAGTACTTC.

This clonotype was picked up many times. V and J are TRBV6-5 and TRBJ2-5; D not resolved. The CDR3 spans 15 residues. V dropped 2 bases and J dropped 5 bases, with 15 bases sitting between them. Looked up from germline, CDR1 is MNHEY and CDR2 is SVGAGI. CDR3 region: CASSYIVGSRETQYF. The CDR3 DNA sequence: TGTGCCAGCAGTTACATTGTGGGCAGCCGGGAGACCCAGTACTTC.

In the case of this clonotype: The junction departs from germline at one end; a sequencing error may be responsible. The V gene is TRBV5-1, the J gene TRBJ2-1; 7 nucleotides align to TRBD2. CDR3 length equals 15 residues. Germline V gene data show CDR1 as SGHRS and CDR2 as YFSETQ. The CDR3 loop is CAGSSTGGTYNEQFF. In DNA, the CDR3 is TGCGCCGGCAGCTCCACCGGGGGGACGTACAATGAGCAGTTCTTC.

This clonotype showed up just a few times. This chain links TRBV7-2 with TRBJ2-1, with TRBD1 identical over 11 bases. Trimming cost V 5 bases and J 7 bases; bases outside gene matches: 7. This CDR3 is 15 amino acids long. Germline CDR1 and CDR2: SGHTA and FQGNSA. CDR3 sequence reads: CASSVGQGAGNEQFF. The CDR3 DNA reads TGTGCCAGCAGCGTCGGACAGGGGGCGGGTAATGAGCAGTTCTTC.

This chain joins TRBV6-5 and TRBJ1-2, with a weak D call TRBD1 (6 bases). The CDR3 is 16 residues long. CDR1 MNHEY and CDR2 SVGAGI come from the germline V gene. V gave up 5 bases and J gave up 4 bases, with 20 bases separating them. CDR3 loop: CASSPPGAGTIYGYTF. The DNA of the CDR3 is TGTGCCAGCAGTCCCCCGGGGGCAGGGACGATCTATGGCTACACCTTC.

J is TRBJ1-1 and V is TRBV5-6; D is possibly TRBD1 (6 bases). CDR1 SGHDT and CDR2 YYEEEE come from the germline V gene. The V gene lost 4 bases and the J gene lost 0 bases, with 13 bases spanning the gap. The CDR3 contains 15 residues. CDR3: CASSRSGTLNTEAFF. The DNA for the CDR3 is TGTGCCAGCAGCCGATCCGGGACACTGAACACTGAAGCTTTCTTT.

This clonotype has more than one count but fewer than ten. The CDR3 nucleotides read TGTGCCAGCATGTACAGGGCATCCTATGGCTACACCTTC. Translating it yields CASMYRASYGYTF. The J gene is TRBJ1-2, the V gene TRBV12-3 or TRBV12-4, with TRBD1 as a possible D gene (6 bases). The CDR3 spans 13 residues. V was clipped by 7 bases and J by 4 bases, with 13 bases between them.

The genes are TRBV20-1 and TRBJ2-3, with D unresolved. The CDR3 sequence is 11 residues long. The germline V and J ends were trimmed by 5 bases and 7 bases, with 10 bases remaining between them. Looked up from germline, CDR1 is DFQATT and CDR2 is SNEGSKA (reference sequence). CDR3 in amino acids: CSARVVNTQYF. The DNA of the CDR3 is TGCAGTGCTCGAGTGGTAAATACGCAGTATTTT.

With respect to this clonotype: A read error is possible here, since a much larger clone lies one base away. V and J are TRBV20-1 and TRBJ2-6, with 7 positions matching TRBD1. This CDR3 has 16 amino acids. Germline CDR1 DFQATT, CDR2 SNEGSKA (reference sequence). V lost 8 bases, J lost 0 bases, and 10 bases stayed unmatched. In nucleotides, the CDR3 is TGCAGTACTCCCAGGGACAGTCACTCTGGGGCCAACGTCCTGACTTTC. Its translation: CSTPRDSHSGANVLTF.

This clonotype was recorded a few times. The chain combines TRBV20-1 with TRBJ2-2, with 13 bases lining up with TRBD2. Germline assignment: CDR1 DFQATT and CDR2 SNEGSKA (reference sequence). The J segment lost 2 bases and the V segment lost 3 bases, leaving 3 bases of the junction unmatched. CDR3 length equals 16 residues. The CDR3 loop is CSARAGLAGNTGELFF. The CDR3 DNA sequence: TGCAGTGCTAGGGCGGGACTAGCGGGAAACACCGGGGAGCTGTTTTTT.